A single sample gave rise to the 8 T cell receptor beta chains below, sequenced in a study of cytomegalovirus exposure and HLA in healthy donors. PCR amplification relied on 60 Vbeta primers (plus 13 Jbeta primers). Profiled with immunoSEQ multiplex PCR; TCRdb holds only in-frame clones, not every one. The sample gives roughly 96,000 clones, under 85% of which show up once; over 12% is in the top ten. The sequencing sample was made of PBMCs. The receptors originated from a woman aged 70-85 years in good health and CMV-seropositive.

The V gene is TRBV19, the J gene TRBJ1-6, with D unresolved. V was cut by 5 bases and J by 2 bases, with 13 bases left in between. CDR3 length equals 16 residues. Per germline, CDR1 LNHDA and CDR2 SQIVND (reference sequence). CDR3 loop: CASSSPPSAYNSPLHF. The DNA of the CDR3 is TGTGCCAGTAGTTCCCCGCCCAGCGCCTATAATTCACCCCTCCACTTT.

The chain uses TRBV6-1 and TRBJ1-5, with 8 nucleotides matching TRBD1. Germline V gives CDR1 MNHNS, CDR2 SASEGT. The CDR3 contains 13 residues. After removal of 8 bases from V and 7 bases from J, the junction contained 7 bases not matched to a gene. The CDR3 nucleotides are TGTGCCAGCCAAGACAGGGGAGGACAGCCCCAGCATTTT. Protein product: CASQDRGGQPQHF.

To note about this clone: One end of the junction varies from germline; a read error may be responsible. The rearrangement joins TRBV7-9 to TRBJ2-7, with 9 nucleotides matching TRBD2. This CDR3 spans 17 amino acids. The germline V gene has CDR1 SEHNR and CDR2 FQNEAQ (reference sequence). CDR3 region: CSSSLFGAGGPAYEQYF. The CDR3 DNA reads TGTTCCAGCAGCTTATTTGGAGCGGGAGGACCCGCTTACGAGCAGTACTTC. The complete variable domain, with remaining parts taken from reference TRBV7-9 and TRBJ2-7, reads DTGVSQNPRHKITKRGQNVTFRCDPISEHNRLYWYRQTLGQGPEFLTYFQNEAQLEKSRLLSDRFSAERPKGSFSTLEIQRTEQGDSAMYLCSSSLFGAGGPAYEQYFGPGTRLTVT.

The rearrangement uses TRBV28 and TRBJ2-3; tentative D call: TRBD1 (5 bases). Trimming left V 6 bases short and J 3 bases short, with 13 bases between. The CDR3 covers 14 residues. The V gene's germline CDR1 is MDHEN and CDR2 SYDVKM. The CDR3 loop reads CASSPYPGTDTQYF. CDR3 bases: TGTGCCAGCAGCCCCTACCCAGGGACAGATACGCAGTATTTT.

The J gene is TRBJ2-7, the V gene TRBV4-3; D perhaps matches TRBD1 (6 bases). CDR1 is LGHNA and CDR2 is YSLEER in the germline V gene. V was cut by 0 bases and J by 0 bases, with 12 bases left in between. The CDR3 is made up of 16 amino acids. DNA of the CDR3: TGCGCCAGCAGCCAAGATAGCACAGGGAGCTCCTACGAGCAGTACTTC. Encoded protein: CASSQDSTGSSYEQYF.

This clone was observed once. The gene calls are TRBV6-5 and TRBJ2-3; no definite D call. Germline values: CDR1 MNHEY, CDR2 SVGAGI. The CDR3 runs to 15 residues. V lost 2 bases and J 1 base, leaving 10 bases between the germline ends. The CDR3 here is CASSYDSTGTDTQYF. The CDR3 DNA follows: TGTGCCAGCAGTTACGATAGCACGGGCACAGATACGCAGTATTTT.

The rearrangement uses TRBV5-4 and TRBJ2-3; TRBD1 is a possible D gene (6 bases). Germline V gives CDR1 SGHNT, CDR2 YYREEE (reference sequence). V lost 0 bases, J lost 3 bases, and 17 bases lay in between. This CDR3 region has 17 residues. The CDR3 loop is CASSLAPGQLATDTQYF. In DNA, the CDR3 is TGTGCCAGCAGCTTGGCTCCGGGACAACTGGCGACAGATACGCAGTATTTT.

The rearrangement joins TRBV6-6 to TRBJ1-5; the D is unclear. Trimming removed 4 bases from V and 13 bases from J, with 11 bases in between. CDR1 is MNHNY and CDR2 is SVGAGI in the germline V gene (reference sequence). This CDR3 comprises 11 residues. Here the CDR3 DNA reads TGTGCCAGCAGTTCCACGCCTAAGCAGCATTTT. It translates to CASSSTPKQHF.